This T cell receptor (beta chain) was profiled in a study of cytomegalovirus exposure and HLA in healthy donors. Study-wide results and limits: CMV serostatus alone was available as immune exposure information.

V was shortened by 0 bases and J by 5 bases, with 10 bases between the two germline ends. The CDR3 spans 14 residues. Germline lookup yields CDR1 SGHAT and CDR2 FQNNGV. Both 60 Vbeta primers and 13 Jbeta primers went into the PCR. Sequencing was performed with immunoSEQ multiplex PCR; in TCRdb, only in-frame clones are kept and a portion is missing. Here the sample spans about 160,000 clones, around 78% being singletons. Of note for this clone: Its antigen is as yet unknown.

Sequencing input: PBMCs. The receptor was isolated from a man in his forties in good health and CMV-seronegative. This rearrangement joins TRBV11-2 to TRBJ2-5; a weak D match, TRBD1 (5 bases). The CDR3 sequence is CASSLDLKGETQYF. CDR3 in DNA: TGTGCCAGCAGCTTAGATTTGAAGGGGGAGACCCAGTACTTC.